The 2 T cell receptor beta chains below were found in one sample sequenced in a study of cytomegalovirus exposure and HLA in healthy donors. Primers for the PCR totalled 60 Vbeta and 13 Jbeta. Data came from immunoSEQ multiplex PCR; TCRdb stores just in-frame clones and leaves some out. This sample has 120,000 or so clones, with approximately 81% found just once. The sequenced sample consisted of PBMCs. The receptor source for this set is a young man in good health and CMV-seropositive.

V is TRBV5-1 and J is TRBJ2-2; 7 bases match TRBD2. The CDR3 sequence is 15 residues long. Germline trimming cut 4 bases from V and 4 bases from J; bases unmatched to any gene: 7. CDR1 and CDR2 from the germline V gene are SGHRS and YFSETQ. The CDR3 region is CASSPGLVGTGELFF. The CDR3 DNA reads TGCGCCAGCAGCCCCGGACTAGTGGGCACCGGGGAGCTGTTTTTT.

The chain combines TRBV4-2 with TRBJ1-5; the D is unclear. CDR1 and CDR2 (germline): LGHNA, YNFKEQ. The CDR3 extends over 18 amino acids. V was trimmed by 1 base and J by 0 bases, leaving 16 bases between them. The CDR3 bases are TGTGCCAGCAGCCAAGGTTATAATAGGAGGACTAGCAATCAGCCCCAGCATTTT. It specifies CASSQGYNRRTSNQPQHF.